Sequencing of this T cell receptor (beta chain) was carried out in a study of T-cell memory formation after mild COVID-19. Across the whole study: Clusters were largely donor specific. Whole-study findings and limits: Second-wave clones with a day 37 peak had unconfirmed SARS-CoV-2 specificity. The CD4+ clones that contracted clustered mainly within CM and EM, and the CD8+ clones concentrated in EMRA. CD4/CD8 balance characterized clones contracting day 15 to 85, and CD4+ skew characterized later expanders.

CDR1 and CDR2 (germline): SGHRS, YFSETQ. Trimming removed 5 bases from V and 0 bases from J, with 17 bases in between. The CDR3 totals 17 residues. TCRdb re-derived calls from the 5' RACE reads in MiXCR, one entry per CDR3 protein. The sample has around 200,000 distinct CDR3 sequences; 7.5% to 10% are singletons. Of note for this clonotype: The target antigen is unknown.

The gene calls are TRBV5-1 and TRBJ1-4; possible D gene TRBD1, 6 bases. The source of this sequence is a man in his late teens or twenties who had mild COVID-19 (a few samples of this study predate the infection). Cell type and time point are not known. The sequenced sample was PBMCs or a T cell subset sorted from them (not recorded which). CDR3 sequence: CASSQRGGVATNEKLFF. The CDR3 DNA sequence: TGCGCCAGCAGTCAGAGAGGGGGAGTTGCAACTAATGAAAAACTGTTTTTT.